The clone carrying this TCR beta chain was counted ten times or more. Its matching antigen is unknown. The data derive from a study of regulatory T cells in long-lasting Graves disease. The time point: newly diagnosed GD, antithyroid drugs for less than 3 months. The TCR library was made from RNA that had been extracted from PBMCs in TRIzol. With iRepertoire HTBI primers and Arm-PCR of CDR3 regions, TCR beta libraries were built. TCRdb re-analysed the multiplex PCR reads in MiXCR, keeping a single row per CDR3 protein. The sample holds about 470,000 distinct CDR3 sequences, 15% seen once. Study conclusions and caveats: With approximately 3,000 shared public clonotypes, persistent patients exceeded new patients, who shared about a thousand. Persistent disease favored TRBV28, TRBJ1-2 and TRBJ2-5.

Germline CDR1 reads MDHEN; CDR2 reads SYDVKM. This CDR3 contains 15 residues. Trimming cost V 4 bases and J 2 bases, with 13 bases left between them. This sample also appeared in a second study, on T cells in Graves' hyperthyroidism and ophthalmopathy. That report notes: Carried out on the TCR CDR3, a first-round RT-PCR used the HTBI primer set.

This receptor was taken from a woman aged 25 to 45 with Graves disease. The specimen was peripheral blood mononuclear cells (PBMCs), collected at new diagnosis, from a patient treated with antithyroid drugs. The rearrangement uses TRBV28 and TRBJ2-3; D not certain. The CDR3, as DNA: TGTGCCAGCAGTTCTTGGGGTCCCCTCACAGATACGCAGTATTTT. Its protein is CASSSWGPLTDTQYF.